Given below is one TCR beta chain in context. Its target is not known. This entry is derived from a study of T cells after posttransplantation cyclophosphamide. TCRdb's copy holds only in-frame clones and misses some; the assay was immunoSEQ multiplex PCR. The sample yields 45,000 to 65,000 clones, about 86% seen once. General observations from the study: After PTCy, TRB diversity resembled that of CNI/methotrexate controls.

This CDR3 is built from 15 residues. Per the germline V gene, CDR1 is KGHSH and CDR2 is LQKENI. The junction had 6 bases not matched to a gene; V was cut back by 4 bases and J by 3 bases. This chain uses TRBV18 with TRBJ2-5; 9 nucleotides line up with TRBD2. The TCR originated in a man aged 25 to 45 with a blood cancer, CMV-positive, and with a related stem cell donor. The material sequenced was PBMCs. CDR3 sequence reads: CASSLGLAGEETQYF. The CDR3 nucleotides read TGTGCCAGCTCACTGGGACTAGCTGGGGAAGAGACCCAGTACTTC.